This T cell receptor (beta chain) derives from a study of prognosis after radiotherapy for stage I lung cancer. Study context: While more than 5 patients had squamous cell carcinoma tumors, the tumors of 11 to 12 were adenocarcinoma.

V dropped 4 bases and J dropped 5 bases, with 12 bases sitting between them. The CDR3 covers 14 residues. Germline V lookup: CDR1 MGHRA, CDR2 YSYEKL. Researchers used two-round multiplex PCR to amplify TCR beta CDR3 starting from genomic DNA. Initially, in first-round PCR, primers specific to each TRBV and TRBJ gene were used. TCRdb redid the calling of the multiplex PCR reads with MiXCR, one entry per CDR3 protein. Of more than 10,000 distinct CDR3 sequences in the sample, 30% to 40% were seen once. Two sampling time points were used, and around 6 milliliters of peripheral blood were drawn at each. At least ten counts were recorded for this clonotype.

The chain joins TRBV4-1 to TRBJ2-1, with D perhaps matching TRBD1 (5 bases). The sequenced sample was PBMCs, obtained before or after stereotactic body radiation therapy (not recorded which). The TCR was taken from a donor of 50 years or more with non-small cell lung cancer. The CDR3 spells CASSLPDTNNEQFF. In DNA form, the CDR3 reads TGCGCCAGCAGCCTGCCGGACACAAACAATGAGCAGTTCTTC.